This T cell receptor (beta chain) originates from a study of beta chain features in type 1 diabetes. As for this clone: The antigen is unknown.

Overall study findings and caveats: Moderately but significantly shorter TCRB CDR3s were found in Type 1 diabetes patients in all four CD4+ subsets. The naive, central memory and Treg TCRB repertoires of patients appeared to be more similar to one another than those of healthy donors.

The investigators reverse transcribed all of the isolated RNA, so they sequenced expressed TCRB transcripts. Some 3.6 million reads on average were seen across naive, central memory and regulatory T cell samples. Using immunoSEQ multiplex PCR, the repertoire was profiled, and TCRdb retains in-frame clones only, with some absent. The sample lists under 200,000 clones; just over 8% were seen once. This CDR3 has 15 residues. V lost 7 bases to trimming and J lost 6 bases, with 17 bases between them. Germline CDR1 reads SGHRS; CDR2 reads YFSETQ. Sequenced input: central memory CD4+ T cells from blood. This sequence originates from a woman aged 18-29 years with type 1 diabetes. The rearrangement uses TRBV5-1 and TRBJ1-6; D might be TRBD1 (5 bases). In DNA, the CDR3 is TGCGCCAGCGCGCCCAGGGCGATCGCTAATTCACCCCTCCACTTT. Its protein is CASAPRAIANSPLHF.